Listed here is a single TCR beta chain. The CDR3 contains 15 residues. Trimming took 3 bases from V and 2 from J, leaving 13 bases between them. CDR1 and CDR2 (germline): MNHEY, SMNVEV (reference sequence). The sample originates from a study of blood T cell repertoires in COVID-19. Profiling relied on immunoSEQ multiplex PCR, and the TCRdb table lists in-frame clones only, not all of them. The repertoire consists of hundreds of thousands of clones, with over 85% occurring once and the leading ten covering 8.5% to 14%. The sequence came from a woman younger than 45 with COVID-19, enrolled during active disease. J is TRBJ1-2 and V is TRBV27; D gene ambiguous. Material: peripheral blood. CDR3 sequence (DNA): TGTGCCAGCAGTTTGAGTTCTCTCCGAAACTATGGCTACACCTTC. Translated: CASSLSSLRNYGYTF.